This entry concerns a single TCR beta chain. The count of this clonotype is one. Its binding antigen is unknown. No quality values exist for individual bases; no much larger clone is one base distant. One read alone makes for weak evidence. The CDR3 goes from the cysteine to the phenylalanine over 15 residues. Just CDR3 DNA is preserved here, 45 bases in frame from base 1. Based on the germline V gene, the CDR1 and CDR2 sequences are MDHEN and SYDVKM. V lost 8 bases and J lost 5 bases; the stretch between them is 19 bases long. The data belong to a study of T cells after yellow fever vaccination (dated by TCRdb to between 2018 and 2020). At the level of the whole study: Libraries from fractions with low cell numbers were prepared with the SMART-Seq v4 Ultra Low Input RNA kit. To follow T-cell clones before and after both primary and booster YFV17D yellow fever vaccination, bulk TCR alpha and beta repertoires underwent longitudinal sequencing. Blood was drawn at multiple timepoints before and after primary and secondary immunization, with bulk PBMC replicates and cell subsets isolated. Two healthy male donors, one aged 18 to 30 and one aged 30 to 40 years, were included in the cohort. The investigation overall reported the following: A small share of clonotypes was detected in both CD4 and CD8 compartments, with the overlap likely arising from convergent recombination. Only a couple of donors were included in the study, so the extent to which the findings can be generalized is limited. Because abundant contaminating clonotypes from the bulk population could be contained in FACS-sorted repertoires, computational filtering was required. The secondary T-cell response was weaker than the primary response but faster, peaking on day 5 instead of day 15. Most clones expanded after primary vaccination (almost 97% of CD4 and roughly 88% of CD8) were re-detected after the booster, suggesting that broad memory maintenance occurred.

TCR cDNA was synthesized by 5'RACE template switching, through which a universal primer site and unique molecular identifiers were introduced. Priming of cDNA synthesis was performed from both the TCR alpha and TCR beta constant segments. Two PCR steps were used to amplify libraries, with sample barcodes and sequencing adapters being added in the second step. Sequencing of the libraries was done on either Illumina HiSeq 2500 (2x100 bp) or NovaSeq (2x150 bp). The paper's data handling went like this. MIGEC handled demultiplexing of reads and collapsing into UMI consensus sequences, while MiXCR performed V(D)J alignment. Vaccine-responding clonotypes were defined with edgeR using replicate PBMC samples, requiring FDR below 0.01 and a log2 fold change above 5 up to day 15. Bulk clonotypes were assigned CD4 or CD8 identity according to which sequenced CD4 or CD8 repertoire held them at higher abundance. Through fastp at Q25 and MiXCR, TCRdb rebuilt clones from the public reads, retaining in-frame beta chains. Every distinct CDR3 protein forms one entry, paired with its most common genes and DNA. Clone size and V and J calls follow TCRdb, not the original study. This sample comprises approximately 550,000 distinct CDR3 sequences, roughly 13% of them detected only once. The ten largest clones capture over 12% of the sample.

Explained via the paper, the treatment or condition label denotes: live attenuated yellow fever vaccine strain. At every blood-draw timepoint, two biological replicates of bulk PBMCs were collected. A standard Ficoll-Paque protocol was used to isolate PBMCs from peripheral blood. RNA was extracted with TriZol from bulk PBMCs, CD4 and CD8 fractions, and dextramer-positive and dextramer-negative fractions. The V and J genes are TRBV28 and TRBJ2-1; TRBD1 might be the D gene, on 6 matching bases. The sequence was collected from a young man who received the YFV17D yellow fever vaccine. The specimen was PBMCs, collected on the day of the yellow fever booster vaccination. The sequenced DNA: TGTGCCAGCCGCGACCCGACAGGACCCCACAATGAGCAGTTCTTC. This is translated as CASRDPTGPHNEQFF. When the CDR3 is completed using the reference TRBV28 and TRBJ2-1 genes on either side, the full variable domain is DVKVTQSSRYLVKRTGEKVFLECVQDMDHENMFWYRQDPGLGLRLIYFSYDVKMKEKGDIPEGYSVSREKKERFSLILESASTNQTSMYLCASRDPTGPHNEQFFGPGTRLTVL.